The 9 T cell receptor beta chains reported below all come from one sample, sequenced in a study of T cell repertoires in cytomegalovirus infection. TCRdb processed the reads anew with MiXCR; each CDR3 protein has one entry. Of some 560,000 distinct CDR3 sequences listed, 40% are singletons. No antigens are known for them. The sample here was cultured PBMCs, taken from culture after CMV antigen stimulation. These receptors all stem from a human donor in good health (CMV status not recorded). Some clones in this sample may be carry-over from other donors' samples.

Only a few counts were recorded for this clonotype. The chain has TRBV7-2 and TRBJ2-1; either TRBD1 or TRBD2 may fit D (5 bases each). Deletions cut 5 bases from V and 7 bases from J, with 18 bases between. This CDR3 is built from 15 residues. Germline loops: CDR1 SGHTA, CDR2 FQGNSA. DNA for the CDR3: TGTGCCAGCAGCCCCTCCTGGGGAGCAGGGAATGAGCAGTTCTTC. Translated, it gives CASSPSWGAGNEQFF.

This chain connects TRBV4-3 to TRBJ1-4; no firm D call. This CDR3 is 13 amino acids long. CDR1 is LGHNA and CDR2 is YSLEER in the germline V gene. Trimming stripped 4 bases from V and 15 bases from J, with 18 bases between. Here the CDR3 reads CASSPPGLYEVFF. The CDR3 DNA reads TGCGCCAGCAGCCCCCCCGGTCTCTACGAGGTGTTTTTT.

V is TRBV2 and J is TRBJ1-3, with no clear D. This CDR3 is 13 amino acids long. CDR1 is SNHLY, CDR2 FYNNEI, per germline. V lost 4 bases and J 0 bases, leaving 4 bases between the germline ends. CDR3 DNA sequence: TGTGCCAGCAGTGGAAGCTCTGGAAACACCATATATTTT. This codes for CASSGSSGNTIYF.

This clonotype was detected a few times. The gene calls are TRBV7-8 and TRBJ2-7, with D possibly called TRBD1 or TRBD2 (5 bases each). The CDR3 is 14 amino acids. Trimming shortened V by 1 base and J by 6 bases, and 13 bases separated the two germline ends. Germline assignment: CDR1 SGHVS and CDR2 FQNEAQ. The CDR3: CASSLGRGRGEQYF. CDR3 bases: TGTGCCAGCAGCTTAGGTCGGGGCCGCGGCGAGCAGTACTTC.

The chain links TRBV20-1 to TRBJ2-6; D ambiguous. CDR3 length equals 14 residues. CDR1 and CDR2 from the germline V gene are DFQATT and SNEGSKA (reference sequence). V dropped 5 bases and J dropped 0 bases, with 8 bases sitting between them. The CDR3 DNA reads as TGCAGTGCTCAGTTACCCTCTGGGGCCAACGTCCTGACTTTC. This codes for CSAQLPSGANVLTF.

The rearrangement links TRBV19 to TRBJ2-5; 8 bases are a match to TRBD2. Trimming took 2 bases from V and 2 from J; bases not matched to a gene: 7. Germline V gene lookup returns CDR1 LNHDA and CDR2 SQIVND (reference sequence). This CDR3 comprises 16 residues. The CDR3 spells CASSIRSGGAQETQYF. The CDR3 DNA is TGTGCCAGTAGTATACGGAGCGGGGGAGCGCAAGAGACCCAGTACTTC.

The CDR3 DNA reads TGTGCCATCAGTGATTTCAGAGAAGAGACCCAGTACTTC. Translation: CAISDFREETQYF. The chain has TRBV10-3 and TRBJ2-5; D not resolved. Per germline, CDR1 ENHRY and CDR2 SYGVKD. The V end was cut by 3 bases, the J end by 3 bases, with 8 bases between. The CDR3 has 13 amino acids.

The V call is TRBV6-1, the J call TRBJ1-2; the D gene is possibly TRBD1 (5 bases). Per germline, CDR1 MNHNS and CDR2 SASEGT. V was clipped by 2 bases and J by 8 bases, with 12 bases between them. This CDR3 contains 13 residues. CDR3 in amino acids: CASSERGGEGYTF. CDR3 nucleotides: TGTGCCAGCAGTGAAAGGGGCGGCGAGGGCTACACCTTC.

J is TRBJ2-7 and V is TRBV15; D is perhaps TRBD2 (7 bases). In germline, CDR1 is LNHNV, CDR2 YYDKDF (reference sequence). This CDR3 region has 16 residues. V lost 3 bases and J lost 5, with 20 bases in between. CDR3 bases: TGTGCCACCAGCAGCTCGATCCGGGGGGCTCTGGACGAGCAGTACTTC. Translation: CATSSSIRGALDEQYF.